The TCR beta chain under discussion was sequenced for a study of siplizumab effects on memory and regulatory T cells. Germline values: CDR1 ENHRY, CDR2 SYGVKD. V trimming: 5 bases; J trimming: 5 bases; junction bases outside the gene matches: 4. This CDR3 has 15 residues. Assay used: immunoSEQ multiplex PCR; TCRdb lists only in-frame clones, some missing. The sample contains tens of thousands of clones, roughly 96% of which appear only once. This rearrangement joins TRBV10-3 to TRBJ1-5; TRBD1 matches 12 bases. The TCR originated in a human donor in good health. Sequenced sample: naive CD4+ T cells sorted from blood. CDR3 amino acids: CAISSGTGGYQPQHF. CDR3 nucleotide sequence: TGTGCCATCAGTTCCGGGACAGGGGGCTATCAGCCCCAGCATTTT.